The 5 T cell receptor beta chains given below trace back to one sample, sequenced in a study of regulatory T cells in long-lasting Graves disease. Libraries of TCR beta came from iRepertoire HTBI primers plus Arm-PCR of CDR3 regions. TCRdb ran MiXCR on the multiplex PCR reads and lists one entry per CDR3 protein. The data show approximately 360,000 distinct CDR3 sequences, with roughly 24% seen just once and 25% to 35% held by the top ten. Time point meaning: persistent/refractory GD, antithyroid drugs over 5 years with positive TRAb. Generation of the TCR library employed RNA extracted from PBMCs. The input for sequencing was peripheral blood mononuclear cells (PBMCs), taken when the disease was refractory, from a patient treated with antithyroid drugs. These receptors originate from a woman aged 35 to 49 with Graves disease.

This clonotype was seen more than once but under ten times. The rearrangement joins TRBV11-2 to TRBJ2-6; TRBD2 aligns across 14 bases. Germline trimming cut 6 bases from V and 2 bases from J; bases unmatched to any gene: 6. Germline assignment: CDR1 SGHAT and CDR2 FQNNGV. The CDR3 has 18 amino acids. CDR3 in amino acids: CASRVPGLAGAGANVLTF. CDR3 nucleotides: TGTGCCAGCAGAGTACCGGGACTAGCGGGAGCTGGGGCCAACGTCCTGACTTTC.

This clonotype was seen many times. The chain has TRBV28 and TRBJ1-1; D may be TRBD1 (5 bases). The germline V gene has CDR1 MDHEN and CDR2 SYDVKM. The CDR3 runs 14 residues. V dropped 7 bases and J dropped 8 bases, with 20 bases sitting between them. The chain's CDR3 is CASTSSGFMEEAFF. The CDR3 DNA sequence: TGTGCCAGCACCTCCTCAGGGTTCATGGAGGAAGCTTTCTTT.

This clonotype was detected many times. The rearrangement uses TRBV7-9 and TRBJ1-4; D may be TRBD1 (5 bases). The CDR3 covers 15 residues. Germline V gene data show CDR1 as SEHNR and CDR2 as FQNEAQ (reference sequence). V lost 4 bases and J 8 bases, leaving 17 bases between the germline ends. This CDR3 is CASSSSGGSGEKLFF. The CDR3 DNA is TGTGCCAGCAGCTCCTCGGGGGGGTCGGGCGAAAAACTGTTTTTT.

For this clonotype: A single base separates this from a much larger clone, so it may be a read error. The J gene is TRBJ1-6, the V gene TRBV6-1; no reliable D call. Germline CDR1 MNHNS, CDR2 SASEGT. V was pared by 2 bases and J by 9 bases, with 11 bases between. The CDR3 totals 14 residues. The CDR3 nucleotides read TGTGCCAGCAGTGAATTGAACGGGTCTTCACCCCTCCACTTT. Its protein is CASSELNGSSPLHF.

In this sample, this clonotype turned up a few times. The chain combines TRBV29-1 with TRBJ2-7, with TRBD2 as a possible D gene (5 bases). The V end was cut by 7 bases, the J end by 9 bases, with 22 bases between. Germline V gene sequence: CDR1 SQVTM, CDR2 ANQGSEA. This CDR3 is built from 13 residues. CDR3 region: CSAEATGSSRQYF. DNA for the CDR3: TGCAGCGCGGAAGCCACGGGGAGTTCCAGGCAGTACTTC.